This TCR beta chain was identified during a study of post-analysis software for immune sequencing data. For the study at large: Secondary progressive, relapsing-remitting and progressive-relapsing multiple sclerosis were among the included disease courses.

Incorporated into the TCR beta cDNA libraries were unique molecular identifiers, which served to reduce PCR and sequencing biases. Each CDR3 protein gets one entry after TCRdb re-called the PCR reads with MiXCR. Altogether 700,000 to 900,000 distinct CDR3 sequences are present, 40% to 55% being singletons, with the ten largest covering approximately 5%. Germline V gene sequence: CDR1 ENHRY, CDR2 SYGVKD. Trimming took off 2 bases at V and 10 bases at J, with 15 bases between the two ends. This CDR3 comprises 14 residues. Findings of the study overall: Under the F measure, samples that were prepared in one batch clustered strongly together. Controls showed lower frequencies than patients for five or six TRBV segments, and TRBV5-6, TRBV5-1 and TRBV20-1 were among these. Controls had significantly higher normalized Chao1 diversity than multiple sclerosis patients.

Details on this clonotype: Its matching antigen is unknown.

The gene calls are TRBV10-3 and TRBJ2-1, with D tentatively TRBD2 (6 bases). Input material: blood. The clonotype originates from a girl aged 5 to 17 with multiple sclerosis. The CDR3 sequence is CAISEPGDSYEQFF. The CDR3 coding sequence is TGTGCCATCAGTGAGCCCGGGGACTCCTACGAGCAGTTCTTC.